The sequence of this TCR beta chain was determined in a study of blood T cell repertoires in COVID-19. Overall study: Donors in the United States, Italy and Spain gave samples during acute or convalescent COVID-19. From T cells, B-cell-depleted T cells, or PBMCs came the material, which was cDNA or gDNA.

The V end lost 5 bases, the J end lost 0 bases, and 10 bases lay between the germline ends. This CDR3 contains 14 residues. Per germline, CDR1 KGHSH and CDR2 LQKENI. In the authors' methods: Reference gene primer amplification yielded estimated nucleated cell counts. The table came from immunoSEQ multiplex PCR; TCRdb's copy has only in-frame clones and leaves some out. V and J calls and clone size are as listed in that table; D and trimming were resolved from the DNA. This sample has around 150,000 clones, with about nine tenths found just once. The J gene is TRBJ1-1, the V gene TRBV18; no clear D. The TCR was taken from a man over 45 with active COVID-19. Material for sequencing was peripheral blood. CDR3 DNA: TGTGCCAGCTCAAAAGAGATGATGAACACTGAAGCTTTCTTT. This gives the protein CASSKEMMNTEAFF. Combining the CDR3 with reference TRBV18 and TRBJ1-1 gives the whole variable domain NAGVMQNPRHLVRRRGQEARLRCSPMKGHSHVYWYRQLPEEGLKFMVYLQKENIIDESGMPKERFSAEFPKEGPSILRIQQVVRGDSAAYFCASSKEMMNTEAFFGQGTRLTVV.